One and the same sample provided the 9 T cell receptor beta chains below, sequenced in a study of tumor and adjacent non-tumor tissue in lung cancer. The library came from three nested PCR rounds adapted from ARM-PCR protocols. TCRdb reprocessed the multiplex PCR reads via MiXCR and lists one record per CDR3 protein. Of fewer than 100,000 distinct CDR3 sequences listed, more than 65% were seen once; the top ten hold just over 20%. This sample's RNA came from whole unsorted tissue. More than 3 cm separated this lung sample from the edge of the tumor. Sequencing was done on a sample of distant non-tumor lung tissue. The receptors come from a woman in her forties or fifties with non-small cell lung cancer.

Of note for this clonotype: Here the CDR3 omits its conserved ending phenylalanine or tryptophan, so a read error is the likely source. J is TRBJ2-2 and V is TRBV4-2; D ambiguous. Looked up from germline, CDR1 is LGHNA and CDR2 is YNFKEQ. The CDR3 sequence is 17 residues long. The CDR3 bases are TGTGCCAGCACCCAAGATTTGGTGACTTTCGACATCGGGGAGCTGTTTTCT. Translated, it gives CASTQDLVTFDIGELFS.

This clonotype was observed many times. CDR3 amino acids: CASSLLLEQFF. Written as DNA, the CDR3 is TGTGCCAGCAGCTTATTACTAGAGCAGTTCTTC. This chain uses TRBV7-9 with TRBJ2-1, with D unclear. V was clipped by 2 bases and J by 10 bases, with 6 bases between them. The germline gives CDR1 SEHNR, CDR2 FQNEAQ (reference sequence). This CDR3 comprises 11 residues.

This clonotype was counted between two and nine times. The conserved phenylalanine or tryptophan normally closing the CDR3 is absent here, so this likely arose from a read error. The chain has TRBV6-1 and TRBJ2-7; D remains ambiguous. This CDR3 comprises 13 residues. Trimming cost V 8 bases and J 0 bases, with 11 bases left between them. CDR1 and CDR2 from the germline V gene are MNHNS and SASEGT. CDR3 nucleotides: TGTGCCAGCTTGGCAGTGAGCTCCTACGAGCAGTACATC. This encodes CASLAVSSYEQYI.

The genes are TRBV21-1 and TRBJ1-3. TRBV21-1 is a pseudogene locus. This CDR3 has 12 residues. The CDR3 sequence: CASSNRGNTIYF. CDR3 coding DNA: TGTGCCAGCAGCAATCGAGGAAACACCATATATTTT.

Regarding this clonotype: Since the CDR3 does not end with the conserved phenylalanine or tryptophan, this likely comes from a read error. CDR3: CASSESEVSRGSPLHS. Written as DNA, the CDR3 is TGTGCCAGCAGTGAGTCCGAGGTGTCGCGTGGTTCACCCCTCCACTCT. The rearrangement links TRBV10-2 to TRBJ1-6; no reliable D call. CDR1 is WSHSY, CDR2 SAAADI, per germline. This CDR3 region has 16 residues.

The V and J genes are TRBV10-1 and TRBJ2-5; the D is unclear. V gave up 9 bases and J gave up 4 bases, with 12 bases separating them. This CDR3 has 12 amino acids. Germline CDR1 reads WNHNN; CDR2 reads SYGVQD (reference sequence). CDR3 nucleotide sequence: TGCGCCAGACGCGCCAAGAGAGAGACCCAGTACTTC. Protein: CARRAKRETQYF.

The V and J genes are TRBV20-1 and TRBJ2-7; 8 bases fit TRBD2. After removal of 6 bases from V and 10 bases from J, the junction contained 14 bases not matched to a gene. The CDR3 has 13 residues. From germline, CDR1 is DFQATT and CDR2 SNEGSKA (reference sequence). Written as DNA, the CDR3 is TGCAGTGCGGCGACTAGCGTTAGTCGGGATCAGTACTTC. Translated: CSAATSVSRDQYF.

Of note for this clonotype: The junction departs from the called germline gene at one end, perhaps through a read error. The chain combines TRBV11-2 with TRBJ2-3; D remains ambiguous. The CDR3 runs to 13 residues. CDR1 and CDR2 (germline): SGHAT, FQNNGV. The CDR3 protein is CTSSLVRADMQYF. As DNA, the CDR3 is TGTACCAGCAGCTTAGTTCGGGCAGATATGCAGTATTTT.

Comments on this clonotype: An end of the junction does not agree with germline; a read error may underlie this. The chain has TRBV6-5 and TRBJ2-1; 10 bases are a match to TRBD2. The CDR3 runs to 16 residues. Germline CDR1 is MNHEY and CDR2 is SVGAGI. CDR3 in amino acids: CANSIKVLAGANEQFF. CDR3 DNA sequence: TGTGCCAACAGTATTAAAGTCCTAGCGGGAGCTAATGAGCAGTTCTTC.